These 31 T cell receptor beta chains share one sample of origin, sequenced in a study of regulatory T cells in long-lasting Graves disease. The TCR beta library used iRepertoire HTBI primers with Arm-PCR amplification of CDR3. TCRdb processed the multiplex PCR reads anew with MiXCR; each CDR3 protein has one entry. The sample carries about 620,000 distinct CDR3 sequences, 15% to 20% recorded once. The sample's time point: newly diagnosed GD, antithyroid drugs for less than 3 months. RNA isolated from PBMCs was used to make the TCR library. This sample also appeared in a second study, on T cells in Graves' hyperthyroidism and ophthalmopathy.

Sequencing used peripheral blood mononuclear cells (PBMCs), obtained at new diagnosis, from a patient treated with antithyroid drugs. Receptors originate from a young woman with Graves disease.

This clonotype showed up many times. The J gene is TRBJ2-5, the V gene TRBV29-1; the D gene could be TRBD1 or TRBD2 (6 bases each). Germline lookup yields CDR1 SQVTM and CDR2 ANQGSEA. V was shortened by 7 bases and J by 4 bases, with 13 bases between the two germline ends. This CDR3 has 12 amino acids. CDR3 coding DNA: TGCAGCGCGTGGGGGGCGGGAGAGACCCAGTACTTC. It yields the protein CSAWGAGETQYF.

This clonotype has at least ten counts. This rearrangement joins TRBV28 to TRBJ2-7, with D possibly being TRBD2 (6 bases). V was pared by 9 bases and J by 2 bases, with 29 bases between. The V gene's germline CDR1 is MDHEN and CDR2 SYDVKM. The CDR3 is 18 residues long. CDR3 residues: CARPNLLSGGTQTYEQYF. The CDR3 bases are TGTGCCAGACCCAACTTGCTCTCCGGAGGGACGCAGACCTACGAGCAGTACTTC.

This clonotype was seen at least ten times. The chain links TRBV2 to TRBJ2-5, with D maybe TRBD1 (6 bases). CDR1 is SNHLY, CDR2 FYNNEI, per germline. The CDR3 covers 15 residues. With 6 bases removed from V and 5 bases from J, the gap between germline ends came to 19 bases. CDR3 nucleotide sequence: TGTGCCAGCAGGGAAACAGGGCTAGGGACGGAGACCCAGTACTTC. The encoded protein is CASRETGLGTETQYF.

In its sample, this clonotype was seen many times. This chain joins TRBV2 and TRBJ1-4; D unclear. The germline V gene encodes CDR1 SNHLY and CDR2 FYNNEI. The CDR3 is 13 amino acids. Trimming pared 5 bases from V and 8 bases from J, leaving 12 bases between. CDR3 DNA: TGTGCCAGCAGTATTCGAGGCGGGGAAAAACTGTTTTTT. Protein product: CASSIRGGEKLFF.

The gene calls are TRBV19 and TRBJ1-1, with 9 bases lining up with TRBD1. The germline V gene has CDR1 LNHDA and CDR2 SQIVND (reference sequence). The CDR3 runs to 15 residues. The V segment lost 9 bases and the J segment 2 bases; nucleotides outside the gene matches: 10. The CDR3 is CASNQGDRANTEAFF. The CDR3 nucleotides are TGTGCCAGCAACCAAGGGGACAGGGCTAACACTGAAGCTTTCTTT.

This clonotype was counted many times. The CDR3 sequence: CASGLCTGTGGRKTQYF. For the CDR3, the DNA is TGTGCTAGTGGTTTGTGCACCGGGACAGGGGGCAGGAAGACCCAGTACTTC. The chain links TRBV12-5 to TRBJ2-5; TRBD1 agrees at 12 bases. V lost 2 bases and J lost 6; bases outside the gene matches: 10. Germline V gene data show CDR1 as LGHNT and CDR2 as FRNRAP. This CDR3 has 17 residues.

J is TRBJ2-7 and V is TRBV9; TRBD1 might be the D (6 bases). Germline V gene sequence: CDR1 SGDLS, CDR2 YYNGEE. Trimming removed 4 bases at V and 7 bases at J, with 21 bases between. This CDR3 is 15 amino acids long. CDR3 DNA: TGTGCCAGCAGCCCACGACAGGCCTTCCCGGGTGAGCAGTACTTC. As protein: CASSPRQAFPGEQYF.

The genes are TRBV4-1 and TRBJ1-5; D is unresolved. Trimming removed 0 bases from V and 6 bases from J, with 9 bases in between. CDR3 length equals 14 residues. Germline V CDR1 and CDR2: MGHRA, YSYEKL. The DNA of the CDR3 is TGCGCCAGCAGCCAAGAGGGCGCTGGTCAGCCCCAGCATTTT. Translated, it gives CASSQEGAGQPQHF.

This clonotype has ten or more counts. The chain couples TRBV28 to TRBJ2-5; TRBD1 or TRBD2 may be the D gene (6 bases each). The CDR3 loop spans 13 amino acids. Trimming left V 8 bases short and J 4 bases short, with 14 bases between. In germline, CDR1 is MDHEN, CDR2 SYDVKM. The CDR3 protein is CASLRGPRETQYF. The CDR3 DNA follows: TGTGCCAGCCTCCGGGGGCCACGAGAGACCCAGTACTTC.

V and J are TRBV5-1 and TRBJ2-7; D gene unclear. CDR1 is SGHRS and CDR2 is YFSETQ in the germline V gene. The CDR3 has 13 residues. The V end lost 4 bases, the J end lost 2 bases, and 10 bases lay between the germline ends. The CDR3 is CASSPINTYEQYF. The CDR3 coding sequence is TGCGCCAGCAGCCCTATTAACACCTACGAGCAGTACTTC.

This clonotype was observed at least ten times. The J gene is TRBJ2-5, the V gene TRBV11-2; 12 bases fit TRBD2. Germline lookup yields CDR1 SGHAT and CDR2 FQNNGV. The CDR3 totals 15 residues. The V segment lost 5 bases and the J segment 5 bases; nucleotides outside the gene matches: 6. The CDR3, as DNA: TGTGCCAGCAGCGGGACTAGCGGGTTTTGGGAGACCCAGTACTTC. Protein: CASSGTSGFWETQYF.

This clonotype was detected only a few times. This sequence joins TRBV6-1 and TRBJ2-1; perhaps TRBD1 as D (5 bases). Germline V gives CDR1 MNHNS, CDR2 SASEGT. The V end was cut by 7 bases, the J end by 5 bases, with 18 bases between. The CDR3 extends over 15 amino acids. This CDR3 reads CASTDQGLSNNEQFF. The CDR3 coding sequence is TGTGCCAGCACCGACCAGGGCTTGTCGAACAATGAGCAGTTCTTC.

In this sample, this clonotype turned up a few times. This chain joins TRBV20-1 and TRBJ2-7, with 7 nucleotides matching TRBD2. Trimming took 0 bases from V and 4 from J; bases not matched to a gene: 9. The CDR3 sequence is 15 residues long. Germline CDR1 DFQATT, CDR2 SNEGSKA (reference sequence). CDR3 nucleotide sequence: TGCAGTGCTAGAGATGGTGGCGGGAGTTTTTACGAGCAGTACTTC. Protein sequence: CSARDGGGSFYEQYF.

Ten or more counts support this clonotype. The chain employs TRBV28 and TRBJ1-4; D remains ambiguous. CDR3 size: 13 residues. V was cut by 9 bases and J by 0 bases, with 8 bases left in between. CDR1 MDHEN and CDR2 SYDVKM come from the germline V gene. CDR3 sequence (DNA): TGTGCCAGTTATTCCTCAACTAATGAAAAACTGTTTTTT. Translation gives CASYSSTNEKLFF.

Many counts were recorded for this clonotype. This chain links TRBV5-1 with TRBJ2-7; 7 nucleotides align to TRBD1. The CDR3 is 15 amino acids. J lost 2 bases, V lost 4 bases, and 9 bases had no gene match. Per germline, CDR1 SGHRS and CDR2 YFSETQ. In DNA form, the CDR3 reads TGCGCCAGCAGCGAGGGGACAGCCAAGCCCTACGAGCAGTACTTC. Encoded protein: CASSEGTAKPYEQYF. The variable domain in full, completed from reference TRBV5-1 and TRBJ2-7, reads KAGVTQTPRYLIKTRGQQVTLSCSPISGHRSVSWYQQTPGQGLQFLFEYFSETQRNKGNFPGRFSGRQFSNSRSEMNVSTLELGDSALYLCASSEGTAKPYEQYFGPGTRLTVT.

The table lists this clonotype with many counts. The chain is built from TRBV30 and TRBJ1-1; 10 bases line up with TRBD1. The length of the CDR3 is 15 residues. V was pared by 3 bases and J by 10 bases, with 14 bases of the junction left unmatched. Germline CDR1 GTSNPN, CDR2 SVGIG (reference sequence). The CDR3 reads CAWRLPGQGNGRAFF. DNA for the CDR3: TGTGCCTGGAGGCTCCCGGGACAGGGGAATGGTAGAGCTTTCTTT.

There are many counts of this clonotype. The CDR3 region is CASSPWDSLTDTQYF. The CDR3 nucleotides are TGTGCCAGCAGCCCTTGGGACAGCCTCACAGATACGCAGTATTTT. This rearrangement joins TRBV7-9 to TRBJ2-3; 7 bases line up with TRBD1. V was clipped by 5 bases and J by 2 bases; unmatched bases: 7. The germline V gene encodes CDR1 SEHNR and CDR2 FQNEAQ (reference sequence). CDR3 length: 15 residues.

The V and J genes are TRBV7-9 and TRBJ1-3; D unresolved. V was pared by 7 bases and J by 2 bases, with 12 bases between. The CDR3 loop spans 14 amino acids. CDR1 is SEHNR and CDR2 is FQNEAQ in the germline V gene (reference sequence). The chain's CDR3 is CASTRAEAGNTIYF. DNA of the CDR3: TGTGCCAGCACCAGAGCTGAGGCTGGAAACACCATATATTTT.

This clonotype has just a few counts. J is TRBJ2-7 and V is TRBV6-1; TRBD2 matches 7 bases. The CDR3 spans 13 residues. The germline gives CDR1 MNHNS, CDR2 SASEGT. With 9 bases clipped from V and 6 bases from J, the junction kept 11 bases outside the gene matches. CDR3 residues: CASKLAVGLEQYF. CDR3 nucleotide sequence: TGTGCCAGTAAGCTAGCGGTGGGGCTCGAGCAGTACTTC.

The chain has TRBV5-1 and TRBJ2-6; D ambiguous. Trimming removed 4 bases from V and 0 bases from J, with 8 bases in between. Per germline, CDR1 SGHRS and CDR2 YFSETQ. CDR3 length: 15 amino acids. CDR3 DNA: TGCGCCAGCAGCCGTATGGGCTCTGGGGCCAACGTCCTGACTTTC. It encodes CASSRMGSGANVLTF.

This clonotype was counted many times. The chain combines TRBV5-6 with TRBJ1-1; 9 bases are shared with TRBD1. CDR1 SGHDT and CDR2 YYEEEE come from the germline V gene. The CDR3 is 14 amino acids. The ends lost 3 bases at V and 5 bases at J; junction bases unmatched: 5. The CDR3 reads CASSYGTGKTEAFF. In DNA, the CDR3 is TGTGCCAGCAGCTACGGGACAGGGAAGACTGAAGCTTTCTTT. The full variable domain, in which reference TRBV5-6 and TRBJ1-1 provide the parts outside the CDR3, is DAGVTQSPTHLIKTRGQQVTLRCSPKSGHDTVSWYQQALGQGPQFIFQYYEEEERQRGNFPDRFSGHQFPNYSSELNVNALLLGDSALYLCASSYGTGKTEAFFGQGTRLTVV.

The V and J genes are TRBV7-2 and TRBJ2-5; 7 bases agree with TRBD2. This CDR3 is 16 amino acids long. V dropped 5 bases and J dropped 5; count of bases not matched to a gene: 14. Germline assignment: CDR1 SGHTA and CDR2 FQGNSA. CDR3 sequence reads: CASSLSGGGSTETQYF. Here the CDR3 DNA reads TGTGCCAGCAGCCTCAGCGGTGGCGGGAGCACTGAGACCCAGTACTTC. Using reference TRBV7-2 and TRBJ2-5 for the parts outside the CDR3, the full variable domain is GAGVSQSPSNKVTEKGKDVELRCDPISGHTALYWYRQSLGQGLEFLIYFQGNSAPDKSGLPSDRFSAERTGGSVSTLTIQRTQQEDSAVYLCASSLSGGGSTETQYFGPGTRLLVL.

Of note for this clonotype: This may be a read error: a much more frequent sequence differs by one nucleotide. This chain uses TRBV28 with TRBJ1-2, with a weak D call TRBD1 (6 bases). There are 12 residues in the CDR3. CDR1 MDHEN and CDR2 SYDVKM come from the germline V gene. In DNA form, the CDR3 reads TGTGCCAACAGTAATGACAGGCGGGGCTACACCTTC. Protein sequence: CANSNDRRGYTF.

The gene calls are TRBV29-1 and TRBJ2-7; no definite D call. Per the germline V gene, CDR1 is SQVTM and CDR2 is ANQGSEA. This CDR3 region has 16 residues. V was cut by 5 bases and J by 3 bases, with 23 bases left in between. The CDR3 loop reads CSVPRTRTPFNYEQYF. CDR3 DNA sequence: TGCAGCGTTCCTCGGACCCGTACACCTTTCAACTACGAGCAGTACTTC.

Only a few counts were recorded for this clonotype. CDR3 DNA sequence: TGTGCCAGCAGCCAAGAACAGGGGGCCGGCACTGAAGCTTTCTTT. Amino acids: CASSQEQGAGTEAFF. The chain recombines TRBV11-2 with TRBJ1-1, with 9 bases that match TRBD1. V lost 5 bases, J lost 4 bases, and 8 bases stayed unmatched. The CDR3 contains 15 residues. CDR1 is SGHAT, CDR2 FQNNGV, per germline.

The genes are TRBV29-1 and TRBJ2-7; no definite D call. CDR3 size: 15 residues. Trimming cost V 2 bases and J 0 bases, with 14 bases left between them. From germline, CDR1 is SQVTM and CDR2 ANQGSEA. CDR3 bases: TGCAGCGTTGAAACCGCGACGGATGGCTCCTACGAGCAGTACTTC. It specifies CSVETATDGSYEQYF.

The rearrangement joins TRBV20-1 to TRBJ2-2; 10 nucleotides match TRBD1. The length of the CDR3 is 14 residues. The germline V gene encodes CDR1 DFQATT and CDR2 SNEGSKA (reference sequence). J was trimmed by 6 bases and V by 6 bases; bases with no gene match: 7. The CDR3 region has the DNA TGCAGTGCGAGGGACAGGGGAAACGCCGGGGAGCTGTTTTTT. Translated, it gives CSARDRGNAGELFF.

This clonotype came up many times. The CDR3 DNA reads TGTGCCATCAGCCCCGTCGGAGATACGCAGTATTTT. Translating gives CAISPVGDTQYF. The rearrangement links TRBV10-3 to TRBJ2-3, with D hard to call. Germline V CDR1 and CDR2: ENHRY, SYGVKD. Deletions cut 6 bases from V and 5 bases from J, with 9 bases between. The CDR3 is 12 amino acids.

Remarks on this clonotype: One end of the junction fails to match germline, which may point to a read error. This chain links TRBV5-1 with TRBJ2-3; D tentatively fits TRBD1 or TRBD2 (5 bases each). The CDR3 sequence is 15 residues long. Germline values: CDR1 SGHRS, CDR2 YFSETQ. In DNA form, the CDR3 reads TGTGCCAGCAGCTTGGGGGTACAGTCCACAGATACGCAGTATTTT. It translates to CASSLGVQSTDTQYF.

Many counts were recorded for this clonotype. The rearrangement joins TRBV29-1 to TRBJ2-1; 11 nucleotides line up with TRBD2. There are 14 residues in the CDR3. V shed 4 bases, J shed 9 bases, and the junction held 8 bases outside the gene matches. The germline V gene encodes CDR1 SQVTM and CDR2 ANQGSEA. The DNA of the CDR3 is TGCAGCGTTGTAGGGCTAGCGGGAGGCGGTGAGCAGTTCTTC. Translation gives CSVVGLAGGGEQFF.

The CDR3 here is CSVRGPLSGSGSEQYF. The CDR3 nucleotides read TGCAGCGTTCGGGGCCCCCTCAGCGGGAGTGGGAGCGAGCAGTACTTC. This rearrangement joins TRBV29-1 to TRBJ2-7; TRBD2 matches at 8 bases. The ends lost 5 bases at V and 6 bases at J; junction bases unmatched: 18. The CDR3 sequence is 16 residues long. CDR1 SQVTM and CDR2 ANQGSEA come from the germline V gene.